A selection of T cell receptor beta chains follows, all from one sample in a study of chemoradiotherapy in HPV16-positive cancers. Sequenced by immunoSEQ multiplex PCR; TCRdb stores in-frame clones only, minus some. The data show about 11,000 clones, with 76% seen just once and more than 2% held by the top ten. The specimen was obtained from a patient who underwent chemoradiotherapy. The receptors come from a human donor with HPV-associated anogenital cancer. Each CDR3 is given with its conserved first and last residue. The order of the fields is J gene, D gene, V gene, clone size, CDR3 DNA, CDR3 protein. The D gene is left open where the match is weak. The size field is filled for only some rows; it gives once, few, many or a size class.

J: TRBJ1-5; D: -; V: TRBV30; size: -; DNA: TGTGCCTGGAGTGTAGGGAGCAATCAGCCCCAGCATTTT; CDR3: CAWSVGSNQPQHF
J: TRBJ1-6; D: TRBD1; V: TRBV4-3; size: once; DNA: TGCGCCAGCAGCCAACCCGGGACAGGGAAAGTAAGATATAATTCACCCCTCCACTTT; CDR3: CASSQPGTGKVRYNSPLHF
J: TRBJ2-7; D: TRBD1; V: TRBV2; size: -; DNA: TGTGCCAGCTTGGAGACAGGGGACGAGCAGTACTTC; CDR3: CASLETGDEQYF
J: TRBJ1-1; D: -; V: TRBV19; size: -; DNA: TGTGCCAGTAGTATAGAACAGTCCACTGAAGCTTTCTTT; CDR3: CASSIEQSTEAFF
J: TRBJ1-2; D: -; V: TRBV7-2; size: -; DNA: TGTGCCAGCAGCCCCGGCGTCTATGGCTACACCTTC; CDR3: CASSPGVYGYTF
J: TRBJ1-1; D: -; V: TRBV7-3; size: few; DNA: TGTGCCAGCAGCTTAAACGGGCAGGGCACTGAAGCTTTCTTT; CDR3: CASSLNGQGTEAFF
J: TRBJ1-5; D: TRBD1; V: TRBV11-2; size: -; DNA: TGTGCCAGCAGCTTAGGACAGGGGGTACAGCCCCAGCATTTT; CDR3: CASSLGQGVQPQHF
J: TRBJ2-7; D: -; V: TRBV7-2; size: -; DNA: TGTGCCAGCAGCTTAGCGGGCCCAGAGGGGGGCCCGTACTTC; CDR3: CASSLAGPEGGPYF
J: TRBJ1-5; D: TRBD1; V: TRBV6-1; size: -; DNA: TGTGCCAGCAGTGGGGGGACAGGGAGCAATCAGCCCCAGCATTTT; CDR3: CASSGGTGSNQPQHF
J: TRBJ2-7; D: -; V: TRBV30; size: -; DNA: TGTGCCTGGAGTCCAGGGTGGATCAACGAGCAGTACTTC; CDR3: CAWSPGWINEQYF
J: TRBJ2-7; D: -; V: TRBV27; size: -; DNA: TGTCAACAAGCCGCCTACGAGCAGTACTTC; CDR3: CQQAAYEQYF
J: TRBJ2-4; D: -; V: TRBV11-1; size: -; DNA: TGTGCCAGCAGCCACCCGGGTGGAGCCGGCAAAAACATTCAGTACTTC; CDR3: CASSHPGGAGKNIQYF
J: TRBJ2-3; D: -; V: TRBV5-1; size: once; DNA: TGCGCCAGCAGCTTGGCGCTGGGTGGCACAGATACGCAGTATTTT; CDR3: CASSLALGGTDTQYF
J: TRBJ2-2; D: -; V: TRBV9; size: -; DNA: TGTGCCAGCAGCCCCCAAGCAAGACTAGTAAGGACCGGGGAGCTGTTTTTT; CDR3: CASSPQARLVRTGELFF
J: TRBJ1-3; D: TRBD1; V: TRBV10-3; size: -; DNA: TGTGCCATAGGGACAGATGGAAACACCATATATTTT; CDR3: CAIGTDGNTIYF
J: TRBJ1-5; D: -; V: TRBV19; size: once; DNA: TGTGCCAGTAGTATGACGGATAGCAATCAGCCCCAGCATTTT; CDR3: CASSMTDSNQPQHF
J: TRBJ2-1; D: -; V: TRBV5-1; size: once; DNA: TGCGCCAGCAGCTTGCTACAGGGGAGGACCTACAATGAGCAGTTCTTC; CDR3: CASSLLQGRTYNEQFF
J: TRBJ1-5; D: TRBD1; V: TRBV10-3; size: -; DNA: TGTGCCATCGGGACAGTTAATCAGCCCCAGCATTTT; CDR3: CAIGTVNQPQHF
J: TRBJ1-2; D: -; V: TRBV14; size: -; DNA: TGTGCCAGCAGCCAAGTACCAGGGGCGCATGGCTACACCTTC; CDR3: CASSQVPGAHGYTF
J: TRBJ1-4; D: TRBD1; V: TRBV19; size: -; DNA: TGTGCCAGTACCGGGGGACAGTTAAAGGAAAAACTGTTTTTT; CDR3: CASTGGQLKEKLFF
J: TRBJ2-3; D: -; V: TRBV15; size: -; DNA: TGTGCCACCAGCAGAGATCAGAGGGGGTTCACAGATACGCAGTATTTT; CDR3: CATSRDQRGFTDTQYF
J: TRBJ2-5; D: -; V: TRBV11-2; size: -; DNA: TGTGCCAGCAGCTTAGGGTCTGGGCGGGAGACCCAGTACTTC; CDR3: CASSLGSGRETQYF
J: TRBJ2-1; D: TRBD2; V: TRBV7-9; size: few; DNA: TGTGCCAGCAGCTCCATACTCGGCGGGGGGGCCAATGAGCAGTTCTTC; CDR3: CASSSILGGGANEQFF
J: TRBJ1-6; D: TRBD1; V: TRBV9; size: once; DNA: TGTGCCAGCAGCGCCCGGACAGGGAATTCACCCCTCCACTTT; CDR3: CASSARTGNSPLHF
J: TRBJ2-7; D: -; V: TRBV5-4; size: -; DNA: TGTGCCAGCAGCCGCCAGGGTTTCGTCTCCTACGAGCAGTACTTC; CDR3: CASSRQGFVSYEQYF
J: TRBJ1-5; D: -; V: TRBV15; size: -; DNA: TGTGCCACCAGCAGGGGAGTTCAGCCCCAGCATTTT; CDR3: CATSRGVQPQHF
J: TRBJ2-3; D: -; V: TRBV5-4; size: -; DNA: TGTGCCAGCAGGATGGACAGACTTATATCTACAGATACGCAGTATTTT; CDR3: CASRMDRLISTDTQYF
J: TRBJ2-5; D: TRBD1; V: TRBV2; size: -; DNA: TGTGCCAGCACCCCCCCGCGGACAGGAGAGACCCAGTACTTC; CDR3: CASTPPRTGETQYF
J: TRBJ1-2; D: -; V: TRBV18; size: -; DNA: TGTGCCAGCTCACCACCCGAGAGGGCGTACTATGGCTACACCTTC; CDR3: CASSPPERAYYGYTF
J: TRBJ2-4; D: -; V: TRBV29-1; size: -; DNA: TGCAGCGTTGAAGGCCAGGGGGGGCGGTTTCAAAACATTCAGTACTTC; CDR3: CSVEGQGGRFQNIQYF
J: TRBJ2-5; D: TRBD2; V: TRBV29-1; size: -; DNA: TGCAGCGTTGAAGGGCCGACTAGCGGACAGTACCAAGAGACCCAGTACTTC; CDR3: CSVEGPTSGQYQETQYF
J: TRBJ2-7; D: -; V: TRBV7-3; size: -; DNA: TGTGCCAGCAGCGCGGGCGGGGCCTTGTACTTC; CDR3: CASSAGGALYF
J: TRBJ2-5; D: TRBD2; V: TRBV4-1; size: -; DNA: TGCGCCAGCAGCCAAGGTTTACTAGCGATGGAGACCCAGTACTTC; CDR3: CASSQGLLAMETQYF
J: TRBJ1-5; D: TRBD1; V: TRBV11-2; size: -; DNA: TGTGCCAGCAGCTTAGGAGCCGGGACAGGGACCGTTCAGCCCCAGCATTTT; CDR3: CASSLGAGTGTVQPQHF
J: TRBJ1-2; D: -; V: TRBV4-3; size: -; DNA: TGCGCCAGCAGCCAAGCACAGGGATATGGCTACACCTTC; CDR3: CASSQAQGYGYTF
J: TRBJ2-5; D: TRBD2; V: TRBV28; size: -; DNA: TGTGCCAGCAGTAATCCTGTAGCGGGAGAGACCCAGTACTTC; CDR3: CASSNPVAGETQYF